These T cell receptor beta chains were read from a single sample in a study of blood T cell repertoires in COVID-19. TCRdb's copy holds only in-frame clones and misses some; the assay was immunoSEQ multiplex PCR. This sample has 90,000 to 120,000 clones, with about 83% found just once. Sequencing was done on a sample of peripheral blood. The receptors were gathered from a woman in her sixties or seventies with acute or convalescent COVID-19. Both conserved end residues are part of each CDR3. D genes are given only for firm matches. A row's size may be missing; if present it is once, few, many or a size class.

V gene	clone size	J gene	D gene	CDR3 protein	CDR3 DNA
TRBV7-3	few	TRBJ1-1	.	CASSLGTTNTEAFF	TGTGCCAGCAGCTTAGGGACAACGAACACTGAAGCTTTCTTT
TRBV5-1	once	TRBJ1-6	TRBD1	CAIRDRPNNSPLHF	TGCGCCATTAGGGACAGGCCGAATAATTCACCCCTCCACTTT
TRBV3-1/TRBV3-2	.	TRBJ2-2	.	CASSSAGTNANTGELFF	TGTGCCAGCAGCTCAGCCGGGACAAACGCGAACACCGGGGAGCTGTTTTTT
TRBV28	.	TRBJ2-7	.	CASSLWAVGDKYEQYF	TGTGCCAGCAGTTTATGGGCCGTGGGAGACAAATACGAGCAGTACTTC
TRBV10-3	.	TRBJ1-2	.	CASAPRQENYGYTF	TGTGCCAGCGCCCCCCGACAGGAGAACTATGGCTACACCTTC
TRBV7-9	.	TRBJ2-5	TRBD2	CASSSRGGRVQETQYF	TGTGCCAGCAGCTCCCGGGGGGGGCGCGTCCAAGAGACCCAGTACTTC
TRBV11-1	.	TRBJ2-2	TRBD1	CASSFGQGNTGELFF	TGTGCCAGCAGCTTTGGACAGGGAAACACCGGGGAGCTGTTTTTT
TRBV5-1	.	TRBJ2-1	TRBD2	CASTPLAGANNEQFF	TGCGCCAGCACCCCCTTAGCGGGGGCCAACAATGAGCAGTTCTTC
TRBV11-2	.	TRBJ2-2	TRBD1	CASRQGQATGELFF	TGTGCCAGCAGGCAGGGACAGGCGACCGGGGAGCTGTTTTTT
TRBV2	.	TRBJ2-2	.	CASRGQGVYTGELFF	TGTGCCAGTAGGGGCCAAGGGGTTTACACCGGGGAGCTGTTTTTT
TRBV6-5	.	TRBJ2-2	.	CASHLLAHTGELFF	TGTGCCAGCCATCTCCTAGCCCACACCGGGGAGCTGTTTTTT
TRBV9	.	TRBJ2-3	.	CASSVEAWVDTQYF	TGTGCCAGCAGCGTCGAAGCGTGGGTAGATACGCAGTATTTT
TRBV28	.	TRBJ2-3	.	CASMRGPLRTDTQYF	TGTGCCAGCATGCGCGGGCCGCTACGCACAGATACGCAGTATTTT
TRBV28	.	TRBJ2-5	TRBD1	CASRSPGTGARETQYF	TGTGCCAGTCGTTCCCCCGGGACAGGGGCAAGAGAGACCCAGTACTTC
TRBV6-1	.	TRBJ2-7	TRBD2	CASSVTSVYEQYF	TGTGCCAGCAGTGTAACTAGCGTCTACGAGCAGTACTTC
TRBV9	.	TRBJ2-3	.	CASSTPTGPVDTQYF	TGTGCCAGCAGCACTCCTACGGGTCCGGTAGATACGCAGTATTTT
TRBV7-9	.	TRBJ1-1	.	CASSPLIANTEAFF	TGTGCCAGCAGCCCCCTGATAGCGAACACTGAAGCTTTCTTT
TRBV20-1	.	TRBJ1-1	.	CSVRGAFF	TGCAGTGTCCGGGGGGCTTTCTTT
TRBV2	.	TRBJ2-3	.	CASGKTDTQYF	TGTGCCAGCGGCAAGACAGATACGCAGTATTTT
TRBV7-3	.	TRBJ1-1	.	CASSRLRGTPRNTEAFF	TGTGCCAGCAGTCGTCTAAGGGGCACCCCAAGAAACACTGAAGCTTTCTTT
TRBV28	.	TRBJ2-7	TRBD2	CASSLGERDRVYEQYF	TGTGCCAGCAGTTTAGGGGAGCGGGATAGGGTCTACGAGCAGTACTTC
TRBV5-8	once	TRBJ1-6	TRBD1	CASSMTGDKVPLHF	TGTGCCAGCAGCATGACAGGGGATAAGGTACCCCTCCACTTT
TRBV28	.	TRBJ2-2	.	CASSLGGVANTGELFF	TGTGCCAGCAGTTTAGGGGGCGTAGCGAACACCGGGGAGCTGTTTTTT
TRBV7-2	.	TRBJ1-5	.	CASSFKQFNQPQHF	TGTGCCAGCAGCTTTAAACAGTTCAATCAGCCCCAGCATTTT
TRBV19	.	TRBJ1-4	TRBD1	CASSAGQVAATNEKLFF	TGTGCCAGTAGTGCCGGACAGGTCGCTGCAACTAATGAAAAACTGTTTTTT
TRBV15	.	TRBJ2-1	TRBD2	CATSRGLAGFYNEQFF	TGTGCCACCAGCCGGGGACTAGCGGGGTTCTACAATGAGCAGTTCTTC